This T cell receptor beta chain was observed in a study of T cell responses to AZD1222 COVID-19 vaccine. Study-wide results and limits: Only a handful of AZD1222 recipients were seropositive at baseline.

Assay used: immunoSEQ multiplex PCR; TCRdb lists only in-frame clones, some missing. The sample consists of 65,000 to 90,000 clones, 80% to 90% of them appearing once. In the case of this clone: Antigen specificity is unknown.

V gave up 5 bases and J gave up 2 bases, with 13 bases separating them. This CDR3 region has 14 residues. The germline V gene has CDR1 MNHEY and CDR2 SVGAGI. Sequences were derived from peripheral blood, sampled on day 0 of AZD1222 vaccination. The chain is built from TRBV6-5 and TRBJ2-7; D is unresolved. The clonotype originates from an adult in good health. This chain's CDR3 is CASSRFNPTYEQYF. CDR3 DNA sequence: TGTGCCAGCAGTCGTTTCAACCCGACCTACGAGCAGTACTTC.